Following are 25 T cell receptor beta chains from one sample sequenced in a study of cytomegalovirus exposure and HLA in healthy donors (TCRdb year 2017). The library was generated by the immunoSEQ multiplex PCR assay. Entries here come from immuneACCESS through TCRdb and include only in-frame sequences with V and J called. Some clones fail to appear in such tables; in the studies checked, an unresolved V gene covers under half of the shortfall, and the cause of the remainder is unknown. This sample is represented by under 150,000 clones; roughly 90% of them were singletons. The top ten hold around 6% of the sample. The sequenced sample consisted of PBMCs. The receptors originated from a woman aged 18-35 years in good health and CMV-seropositive.

The chain joins TRBV11-2 to TRBJ1-2; 8 bases fit TRBD1. The CDR3 is 17 amino acids. Trimming took 6 bases from V and 6 from J; bases not matched to a gene: 18. Germline CDR1 reads SGHAT; CDR2 reads FQNNGV. This CDR3 is CASRSPGRTGIEDGYTF. For the CDR3, the DNA is TGTGCCAGCAGATCCCCGGGACGGACAGGGATTGAGGATGGCTACACCTTC.

The gene calls are TRBV29-1 and TRBJ1-1; a weak D match, TRBD1 (6 bases). This CDR3 contains 15 residues. Trimming removed 4 bases at V and 1 base at J, with 16 bases between. Germline lookup yields CDR1 SQVTM and CDR2 ANQGSEA. CDR3 coding DNA: TGCAGCGTTGTTAAGGGAGGGGGACCGAACACTGAAGCTTTCTTT. This gives the protein CSVVKGGGPNTEAFF. Drawing the rest from reference TRBV29-1 and TRBJ1-1, the complete variable domain is SAVISQKPSRDICQRGTSLTIQCQVDSQVTMMFWYRQQPGQSLTLIATANQGSEATYESGFVIDKFPISRPNLTFSTLTVSNMSPEDSSIYLCSVVKGGGPNTEAFFGQGTRLTVV.

The chain uses TRBV5-1 and TRBJ2-1, with a possible D match to TRBD1 (6 bases). There are 13 residues in the CDR3. The germline CDR1 and CDR2 sequences are SGHRS and YFSETQ. V was clipped by 0 bases and J by 10 bases, with 11 bases between them. CDR3 bases: TGCGCCAGCAGCTTGGGACAGGATCGGGAGCAGTTCTTC. It specifies CASSLGQDREQFF.

The CDR3 sequence: CASSRRTATPYNEQFF. In DNA, the CDR3 is TGTGCCAGCAGCCGCCGGACAGCCACCCCCTACAATGAGCAGTTCTTC. The rearrangement joins TRBV7-9 to TRBJ2-1; D is possibly TRBD1 (6 bases). Trimming pared 5 bases from V and 2 bases from J, leaving 16 bases between. Germline V CDR1 and CDR2: SEHNR, FQNEAQ (reference sequence). The CDR3 is 16 amino acids.

The chain recombines TRBV7-9 with TRBJ2-2, with D hard to call. V lost 4 bases and J lost 0, with 12 bases in between. Germline assignment: CDR1 SEHNR and CDR2 FQNEAQ (reference sequence). The CDR3 covers 16 residues. The CDR3 loop is CASSSARVSNTGELFF. The CDR3 coding sequence is TGTGCCAGCAGCTCCGCCCGGGTTTCGAACACCGGGGAGCTGTTTTTT.

This chain connects TRBV2 to TRBJ2-5, with a possible D match to TRBD1 (7 bases). Germline loops: CDR1 SNHLY, CDR2 FYNNEI. The CDR3 contains 16 residues. Trimming removed 2 bases at V and 2 bases at J, with 15 bases between. Here the CDR3 DNA reads TGTGCCAGCAGTGAATGGCCCAGGGGGGATCAAGAGACCCAGTACTTC. Its protein product is CASSEWPRGDQETQYF.

This clone was found once. The gene calls are TRBV11-3 and TRBJ2-1, with 7 bases matching TRBD2. The trim removed 1 base at V and 0 bases at J, leaving 3 bases unmatched. There are 16 residues in the CDR3. Germline V lookup: CDR1 SGHNT, CDR2 YENEEA. This CDR3 reads CASSLAGGSSYNEQFF. Here the CDR3 DNA reads TGTGCCAGCAGCTTAGCCGGGGGGAGCTCCTACAATGAGCAGTTCTTC.

About this clone itself: Other DNA sequences in the sample encode the same CDR3. The V gene is TRBV6-5, the J gene TRBJ1-1, with TRBD1 matching 10 bases. This CDR3 has 15 amino acids. V was clipped by 3 bases and J by 1 base; unmatched bases: 2. Germline V gene data show CDR1 as MNHEY and CDR2 as SVGAGI. The CDR3 sequence is CASSYRDRGNTEAFF. Here the CDR3 DNA reads TGTGCCAGCAGTTATCGGGACAGGGGGAACACTGAAGCTTTCTTT.

The chain is built from TRBV28 and TRBJ2-1; 9 bases map to TRBD1. The germline V gene encodes CDR1 MDHEN and CDR2 SYDVKM. The CDR3 has 16 amino acids. V lost 5 bases to trimming and J lost 8 bases; unmatched junction nucleotides: 13. The CDR3 DNA follows: TGTGCCAGCAGTATGCCCGGGACAGGGATTTTCGATGAGCAGTTCTTC. Its protein is CASSMPGTGIFDEQFF.

The chain joins TRBV14 to TRBJ1-2, with 7 bases lining up with TRBD1. Germline lookup yields CDR1 SGHDN and CDR2 FVKESK. After removal of 0 bases from V and 5 bases from J, the junction contained 6 bases not matched to a gene. The CDR3 has 15 amino acids. The CDR3 DNA is TGTGCCAGCAGCCAAGAGACAGGGACTCGGTATGGCTACACCTTC. Translated: CASSQETGTRYGYTF.

The rearrangement uses TRBV4-1 and TRBJ1-1; possibly TRBD1 for D (5 bases). The germline V gene has CDR1 MGHRA and CDR2 YSYEKL. V was trimmed by 1 base and J by 10 bases, leaving 13 bases between them. The length of the CDR3 is 13 residues. The CDR3 region has the DNA TGCGCCAGCAGCCAAGTTCCCGAAGGGGTAGCTTTCTTT. Protein: CASSQVPEGVAFF.

The chain links TRBV6-1 to TRBJ1-1; D remains ambiguous. The germline V gene has CDR1 MNHNS and CDR2 SASEGT. Trimming cost V 1 base and J 1 base, with 13 bases left between them. This CDR3 contains 16 residues. CDR3 protein: CASSEGSGLRNTEAFF. CDR3 DNA: TGTGCCAGCAGTGAAGGGAGCGGACTGCGGAACACTGAAGCTTTCTTT.

This chain uses TRBV27 with TRBJ1-5, with 12 bases that match TRBD1. CDR1 and CDR2 (germline): MNHEY, SMNVEV (reference sequence). The CDR3 is made up of 17 amino acids. V was clipped by 4 bases and J by 2 bases; unmatched bases: 6. CDR3 sequence reads: CASSSGQGAPGNQPQHF. CDR3 coding DNA: TGTGCCAGCAGTTCGGGACAGGGGGCGCCGGGCAATCAGCCCCAGCATTTT.

This rearrangement joins TRBV2 to TRBJ2-5; D gene ambiguous. Trimming pared 7 bases from V and 0 bases from J, leaving 9 bases between. CDR1 SNHLY and CDR2 FYNNEI come from the germline V gene. The CDR3 covers 13 residues. CDR3 bases: TGTGCCAGCACAGTTCCCTACCAAGAGACCCAGTACTTC. Its protein is CASTVPYQETQYF.

This clone has a handful of counts. This chain links TRBV7-8 with TRBJ2-3; D possibly corresponds to TRBD2 (5 bases). V lost 2 bases and J lost 11, with 8 bases in between. Germline CDR1 reads SGHVS; CDR2 reads FQNEAQ. The CDR3 consists of 11 residues. The DNA of the CDR3 is TGTGCCAGCAGCTTATCTCGGGGGCAGTATTTT. Its protein is CASSLSRGQYF.

The V and J genes are TRBV29-1 and TRBJ2-1; D may be TRBD2 (6 bases). CDR1 is SQVTM and CDR2 is ANQGSEA in the germline V gene. Trimming pared 2 bases from V and 0 bases from J, leaving 14 bases between. This CDR3 comprises 16 residues. CDR3 region: CSVENRLGSSYNEQFF. The DNA of the CDR3 is TGCAGCGTTGAAAACCGACTAGGGAGCTCCTACAATGAGCAGTTCTTC.

This clone was recorded only once. V gene TRBV6-5 combines with J gene TRBJ1-2; 8 positions agree with TRBD1. V lost 6 bases and J lost 4; bases outside the gene matches: 7. CDR1 and CDR2 (germline): MNHEY, SVGAGI. The CDR3 runs to 14 residues. The CDR3 DNA reads TGTGCCAGCAGAAGCATGGGACAGGTCTATGGCTACACCTTC. Amino acid sequence: CASRSMGQVYGYTF.

The chain joins TRBV7-9 to TRBJ1-1; 7 positions agree with TRBD1. V lost 5 bases and J lost 7; bases outside the gene matches: 4. CDR3 length: 12 residues. Germline CDR1 reads SEHNR; CDR2 reads FQNEAQ (reference sequence). In DNA, the CDR3 is TGTGCCAGCAGCGGCTGGGACAGTGAAGCTTTCTTT. Translating gives CASSGWDSEAFF.

J is TRBJ2-1 and V is TRBV27, with a weak D call TRBD2 (5 bases). CDR1 MNHEY and CDR2 SMNVEV come from the germline V gene (reference sequence). CDR3 length: 14 amino acids. The ends were cut back, 7 bases at V and 8 bases at J, with 18 bases in the middle. The CDR3 is CASTHREIDDEQFF. CDR3 nucleotides: TGTGCCAGCACCCATAGGGAGATAGATGATGAGCAGTTCTTC.

The chain combines TRBV6-6 with TRBJ1-1; D possibly corresponds to TRBD1 (5 bases). Germline V gene lookup returns CDR1 MNHNY and CDR2 SVGAGI (reference sequence). The CDR3 runs to 13 residues. The ends were cut back, 3 bases at V and 7 bases at J, with 12 bases in the middle. The CDR3 sequence: CASSYYDRHEAFF. The CDR3 DNA follows: TGTGCCAGCAGTTATTACGACAGACATGAAGCTTTCTTT.

This chain connects TRBV4-3 to TRBJ1-1; no clear D gene. The germline V and J ends were trimmed by 0 bases and 0 bases, with 8 bases remaining between them. CDR3 length: 15 residues. Per germline, CDR1 LGHNA and CDR2 YSLEER. This CDR3 is CASSQEGGMNTEAFF. CDR3 DNA: TGCGCCAGCAGCCAAGAAGGAGGGATGAACACTGAAGCTTTCTTT.

CDR3 sequence: CASNTGGGQPQHF. For the CDR3, the DNA is TGTGCCAGCAACACAGGGGGCGGTCAGCCCCAGCATTTT. The chain links TRBV2 to TRBJ1-5; the match to TRBD1 covers 9 bases. This CDR3 comprises 13 residues. V was pared by 7 bases and J by 6 bases, with 4 bases of the junction left unmatched. CDR1 and CDR2 from the germline V gene are SNHLY and FYNNEI.

The rearrangement links TRBV7-2 to TRBJ2-3; 8 nucleotides align to TRBD1. Per germline, CDR1 SGHTA and CDR2 FQGNSA. There are 17 residues in the CDR3. J lost 4 bases, V lost 5 bases, and 14 bases had no gene match. The CDR3 DNA is TGTGCCAGCAGCCCCCGGGGTATTTGGACAGGGTCAGATACGCAGTATTTT. This codes for CASSPRGIWTGSDTQYF.

The J gene is TRBJ2-2, the V gene TRBV6-5; a weak D match, TRBD2 (6 bases). Trimming shortened V by 5 bases and J by 7 bases, and 14 bases separated the two germline ends. CDR3 length: 14 amino acids. Germline V gene data show CDR1 as MNHEY and CDR2 as SVGAGI. CDR3 in amino acids: CASSPRGLSGELFF. The CDR3, as DNA: TGTGCCAGCAGTCCCCGGGGGTTGAGCGGGGAGCTGTTTTTT.

This clone was recorded only once. V gene TRBV27 combines with J gene TRBJ2-7, with 7 bases matching TRBD1. The germline V gene has CDR1 MNHEY and CDR2 SMNVEV (reference sequence). The CDR3 is 13 amino acids. J was trimmed by 3 bases and V by 3 bases; bases with no gene match: 2. CDR3 loop: CASSFSGGYEQYF. The CDR3 nucleotides are TGTGCCAGCAGTTTTTCAGGGGGCTACGAGCAGTACTTC.